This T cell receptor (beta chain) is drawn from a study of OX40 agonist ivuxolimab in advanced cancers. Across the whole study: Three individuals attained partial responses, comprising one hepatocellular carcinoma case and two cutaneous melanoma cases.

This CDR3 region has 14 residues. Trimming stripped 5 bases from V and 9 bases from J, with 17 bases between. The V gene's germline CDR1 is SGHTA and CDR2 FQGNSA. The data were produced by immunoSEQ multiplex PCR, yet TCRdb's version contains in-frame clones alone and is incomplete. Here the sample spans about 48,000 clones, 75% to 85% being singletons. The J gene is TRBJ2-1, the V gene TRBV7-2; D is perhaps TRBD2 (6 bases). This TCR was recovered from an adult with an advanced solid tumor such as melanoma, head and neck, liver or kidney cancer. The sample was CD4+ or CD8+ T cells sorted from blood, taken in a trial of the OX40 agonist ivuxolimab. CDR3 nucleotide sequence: TGTGCCAGCAGCCGGCGACTAGAGGGGCTTGAGCAGTTCTTC. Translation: CASSRRLEGLEQFF.